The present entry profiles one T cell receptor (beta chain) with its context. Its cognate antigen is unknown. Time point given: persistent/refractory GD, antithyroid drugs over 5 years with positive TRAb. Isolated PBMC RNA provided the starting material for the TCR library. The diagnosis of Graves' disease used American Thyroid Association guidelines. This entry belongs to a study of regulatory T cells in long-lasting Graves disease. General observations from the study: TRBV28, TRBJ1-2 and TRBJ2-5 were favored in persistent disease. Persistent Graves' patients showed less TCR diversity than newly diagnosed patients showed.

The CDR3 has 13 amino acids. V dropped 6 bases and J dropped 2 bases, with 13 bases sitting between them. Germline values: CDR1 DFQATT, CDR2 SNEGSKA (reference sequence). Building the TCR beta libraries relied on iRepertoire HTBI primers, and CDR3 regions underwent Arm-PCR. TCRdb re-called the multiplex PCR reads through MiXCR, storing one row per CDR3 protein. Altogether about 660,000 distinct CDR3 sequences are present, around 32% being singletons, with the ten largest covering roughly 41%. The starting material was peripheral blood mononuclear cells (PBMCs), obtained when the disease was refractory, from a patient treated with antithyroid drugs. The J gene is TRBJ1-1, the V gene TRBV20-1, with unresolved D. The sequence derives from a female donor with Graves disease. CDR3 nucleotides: TGCAGTGCCCCCCTAGCGGACAACACTGAAGCTTTCTTT. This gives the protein CSAPLADNTEAFF.